This T cell receptor beta chain was recovered during a study of T cell responses to AZD1222 COVID-19 vaccine. Overall study results and limits: Spike-specific TCR breadth and depth were elevated following two AZD1222 doses. Clonal diversity may have been underestimated in mostly white British donors. Reportedly, nearly half the spike-specific TCRs target unmutated variant regions.

As regards this clone: Its antigen is as yet unknown.

This table comes from immunoSEQ multiplex PCR, and its TCRdb copy is limited to in-frame clones, with some not included. This table holds some 140,000 clones, around 90% found once. Germline CDR1 and CDR2: ENHRY and SYGVKD. Trimming took off 5 bases at V and 3 bases at J, with 13 bases between the two ends. This CDR3 is built from 14 residues. Sequencing was performed on peripheral blood, taken on day 0 of AZD1222 vaccination. The V gene is TRBV10-3, the J gene TRBJ2-5, with D perhaps being TRBD1 or TRBD2 (5 bases each). The clonotype was recovered from an adult in good health. The chain's CDR3 is CAISLGTEKETQYF. The CDR3 nucleotides read TGTGCCATCAGTCTAGGGACGGAGAAAGAGACCCAGTACTTC.